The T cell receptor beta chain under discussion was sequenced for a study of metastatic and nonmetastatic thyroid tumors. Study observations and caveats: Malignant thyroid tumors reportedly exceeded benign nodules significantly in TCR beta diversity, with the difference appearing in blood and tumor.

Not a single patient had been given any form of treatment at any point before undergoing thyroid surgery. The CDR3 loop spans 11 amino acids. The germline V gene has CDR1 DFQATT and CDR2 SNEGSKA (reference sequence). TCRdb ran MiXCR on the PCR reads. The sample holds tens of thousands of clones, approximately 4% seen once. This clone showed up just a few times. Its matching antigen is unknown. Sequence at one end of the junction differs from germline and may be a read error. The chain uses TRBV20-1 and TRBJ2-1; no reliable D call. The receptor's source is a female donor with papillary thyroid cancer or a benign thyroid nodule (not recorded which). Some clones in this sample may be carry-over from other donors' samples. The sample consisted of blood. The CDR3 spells CGAVPDNERFF. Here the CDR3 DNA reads TGCGGTGCCGTACCCGATAATGAGCGGTTCTTC.